Included here is one TCR beta chain sequence, with context. This record belongs to a study of blood T cell repertoires in COVID-19. Study-level background: COVID-19 samples collected from the United States, Italy and Spain covered acute and convalescent phases. PBMCs, B-cell-depleted T cells, or T cells were the source of the cDNA or gDNA that made up the material.

Under the authors' procedure: Amplification of reference gene primers was used by the study to estimate nucleated cell counts. TCRdb's copy holds only in-frame clones and misses some; the assay was immunoSEQ multiplex PCR. Clone size and the V and J calls come from that table; the DNA yielded D and trimming. The sample lists under 55,000 clones; approximately 91% were seen once. Trimming took 6 bases from V and 4 from J; bases not matched to a gene: 9. Germline V CDR1 and CDR2: SEHNR, FQNEAQ (reference sequence). CDR3 length: 16 residues. V is TRBV7-9 and J is TRBJ2-1; 10 bases are shared with TRBD2. Sequencing was performed on peripheral blood. The TCR originated in a human donor in a cohort sampled during active COVID-19. The DNA of the CDR3 is TGTGCCAGCAGGCCGGAAGCGGGGGGGCTTTACAATGAGCAGTTCTTC. Protein sequence: CASRPEAGGLYNEQFF.